The 13 T cell receptor beta chains below were found in one sample sequenced in a study of regulatory T cells in long-lasting Graves disease. Noted time point: persistent/refractory GD, antithyroid drugs over 5 years with positive TRAb. The TCR library used RNA extracted from PBMCs. Assembly of TCR beta libraries relied on iRepertoire HTBI primers together with Arm-PCR of CDR3 regions. TCRdb fed the multiplex PCR reads into MiXCR, producing one record per CDR3 protein. The sample shows some 430,000 distinct CDR3 sequences, about a fifth of them seen only once. The sequences come from peripheral blood mononuclear cells (PBMCs), collected when the disease was refractory, from a patient treated with antithyroid drugs. All receptors derive from a female donor with Graves disease.

There are a few counts of this clonotype. This chain uses TRBV7-8 with TRBJ1-1; D gene ambiguous. Germline values: CDR1 SGHVS, CDR2 FQNEAQ. Between the trimmed V and J ends, which lost 0 bases and 1 base, there was a span of 6 bases. This CDR3 spans 14 amino acids. Written as DNA, the CDR3 is TGTGCCAGCAGCTTAGCTATGGGGAACACTGAAGCTTTCTTT. Translation gives CASSLAMGNTEAFF.

The chain combines TRBV6-1 with TRBJ1-5; D uncertain. Trimming left V 5 bases short and J 6 bases short, with 17 bases between. CDR1 and CDR2 (germline): MNHNS, SASEGT. This CDR3 region has 15 residues. CDR3 nucleotides: TGTGCCAGCAGTAGAAACCCTTGGGGATTTCAGCCCCAGCATTTT. This sequence encodes CASSRNPWGFQPQHF.

This clonotype was recorded a few times. The chain recombines TRBV20-1 with TRBJ1-5, with D uncertain. The CDR3 is made up of 12 amino acids. CDR1 and CDR2 from the germline V gene are DFQATT and SNEGSKA (reference sequence). V lost 2 bases and J 3 bases, leaving 5 bases between the germline ends. The CDR3: CSARQNNQPQHF. DNA for the CDR3: TGCAGTGCTAGACAGAACAATCAGCCCCAGCATTTT.

This chain uses TRBV7-9 with TRBJ1-2; 7 bases are shared with TRBD1. This CDR3 has 14 residues. Germline V lookup: CDR1 SEHNR, CDR2 FQNEAQ (reference sequence). The J segment lost 5 bases and the V segment lost 2 bases, leaving 5 bases of the junction unmatched. CDR3 sequence reads: CASSLPRDSYGYTF. The CDR3 DNA follows: TGTGCCAGCAGCTTACCCCGGGACAGTTATGGCTACACCTTC. The entire variable domain, with the rest obtained from reference TRBV7-9 and TRBJ1-2, is as follows: DTGVSQNPRHKITKRGQNVTFRCDPISEHNRLYWYRQTLGQGPEFLTYFQNEAQLEKSRLLSDRFSAERPKGSFSTLEIQRTEQGDSAMYLCASSLPRDSYGYTFGSGTRLTVV.

Only a few counts were recorded for this clonotype. The V gene is TRBV7-9, the J gene TRBJ1-1; D ambiguous. Trimming left V 3 bases short and J 5 bases short, with 10 bases between. CDR3 size: 13 residues. Germline CDR1 reads SEHNR; CDR2 reads FQNEAQ (reference sequence). The CDR3 spells CASSLGMLTEAFF. The DNA for the CDR3 is TGTGCCAGCAGCTTGGGGATGCTAACTGAAGCTTTCTTT.

The chain uses TRBV7-9 and TRBJ1-1, with 8 positions matching TRBD1. V lost 4 bases and J lost 1; bases outside the gene matches: 8. In germline, CDR1 is SEHNR, CDR2 FQNEAQ (reference sequence). This CDR3 comprises 16 residues. The CDR3 DNA reads as TGTGCCAGCAGCTCCCACAGGGGGACTACGAACACTGAAGCTTTCTTT. It is translated as CASSSHRGTTNTEAFF.

This clonotype appeared many times. The chain joins TRBV20-1 to TRBJ2-5; the match to TRBD2 covers 9 bases. The CDR3 contains 14 residues. CDR1 and CDR2 from the germline V gene are DFQATT and SNEGSKA (reference sequence). Trimming took 5 bases from V and 3 from J; bases not matched to a gene: 7. In nucleotides, the CDR3 is TGCAGTGCTCCCCTAGCGGGACATGAAGAGACCCAGTACTTC. The encoded protein is CSAPLAGHEETQYF.

This clonotype was found many times. The genes are TRBV28 and TRBJ2-7, with TRBD2 matching 7 bases. The CDR3 runs 16 residues. The V segment lost 0 bases and the J segment 1 base; nucleotides outside the gene matches: 6. The germline V gene has CDR1 MDHEN and CDR2 SYDVKM. The CDR3 protein is CASSLWASGVSYEQYF. CDR3 sequence (DNA): TGTGCCAGCAGTTTATGGGCTAGCGGAGTGTCCTACGAGCAGTACTTC.

This clonotype appeared a few times. The rearrangement joins TRBV25-1 to TRBJ2-2; D unclear. Germline V lookup: CDR1 MGHDK, CDR2 SYGVNS. Trimming shortened V by 3 bases and J by 0 bases, and 5 bases separated the two germline ends. CDR3 length equals 14 residues. CDR3 in amino acids: CASSDTTNTGELFF. In nucleotides, the CDR3 is TGTGCCAGCAGTGACACTACGAACACCGGGGAGCTGTTTTTT.

The chain recombines TRBV6-2 or TRBV6-3 with TRBJ1-3, with D unclear. There are 17 residues in the CDR3. Trimming took 2 bases from V and 1 from J, leaving 15 bases between them. The V gene's germline CDR1 is MNHEY and CDR2 SVGEGT. The CDR3 coding sequence is TGTGCCAGCAGTTACCCCCGGACGGGGATATCTGGAAACACCATATATTTT. Protein sequence: CASSYPRTGISGNTIYF.

CDR3 sequence: CASSARMMNTEAFF. The CDR3 DNA is TGCGCCAGCAGCGCCAGAATGATGAACACTGAAGCTTTCTTT. The chain links TRBV5-1 to TRBJ1-1; D gene uncertain. Trimming took off 4 bases at V and 0 bases at J, with 10 bases between the two ends. The CDR3 covers 14 residues. Germline values: CDR1 SGHRS, CDR2 YFSETQ.

In its sample, this clonotype was seen many times. This chain connects TRBV7-8 to TRBJ1-4, with 9 bases fitting TRBD1. The CDR3 loop spans 16 amino acids. Germline V gives CDR1 SGHVS, CDR2 FQNEAQ. The V gene end was trimmed by 3 bases and the J gene end by 8 bases; junction bases not matched to a gene: 10. Here the CDR3 DNA reads TGTGCCAGCAGCTTGGTGCCGGGACAGGGATTCGAAAAACTGTTTTTT. Residues: CASSLVPGQGFEKLFF.

This clonotype was counted a few times. This chain links TRBV12-3 or TRBV12-4 with TRBJ2-2; 8 nucleotides match TRBD1. V gave up 5 bases and J gave up 6 bases; unmatched junction bases: 5. The CDR3 has 14 residues. The DNA for the CDR3 is TGTGCCAGCAGTCGGACAGGGAGGTCCGGGGAGCTGTTTTTT. Protein sequence: CASSRTGRSGELFF.